Reported below is one T cell receptor beta chain. No antigen is known for it. The authors ran a second PCR of 7 to 11 cycles using a sample-barcoded 5' primer and a J-beta primer mix. Each cDNA molecule was tagged by a template-switch adaptor with 12 random nucleotides. TCRdb itself ran the 5' RACE reads through MiXCR, one entry per CDR3 protein. The profile shows hundreds of thousands of distinct CDR3 sequences, roughly 49% of them singletons. The V gene end was trimmed by 5 bases and the J gene end by 0 bases; junction bases not matched to a gene: 6. CDR3 length: 14 residues. Germline CDR1 is DFQATT and CDR2 is SNEGSKA (reference sequence). Isolation recovered at least 7 million PBMCs from every sample. This sample was taken from a study of blood T cells in healthy people across ages. General study points: Strongly correlated with naive T cell percentage was TCR beta diversity. Considered underestimates were the diversity estimates obtained from one million T cells.

Input material: blood. This TCR was sampled from an older woman in good health. The chain has TRBV20-1 and TRBJ2-5; the match to TRBD1 covers 7 bases. The CDR3 is CSAPEQGYQETQYF. Written as DNA, the CDR3 is TGCAGTGCTCCTGAACAGGGGTACCAAGAGACCCAGTACTTC.